In this sample, the clone carrying this T cell receptor (beta chain) turned up many times. The antigen is not known. The sample belongs to a study of human T cells and chemical hapten exposure. Study-wide results and caveats: Alopecia in all donors means immunity may differ from healthy individuals.

Sample time point: patch test 1, 2 weeks after DPC sensitization. Treatment denoted: therapeutic diphenylcyclopropenone sensitization with weekly scalp DPC. Suited to DPC and affected by alopecia, the donors ranged from 18 to 70 years old. Unfractionated whole blood yielded total RNA. TCRdb passed the RACE reads through MiXCR, listing each CDR3 protein once. Of roughly 360,000 distinct CDR3 sequences listed, about 4.8% are singletons. The CDR3 is made up of 15 amino acids. V was cut by 4 bases and J by 2 bases, with 12 bases left in between. Germline CDR1 and CDR2: SEHNR and FQNEAQ (reference sequence).

The origin of this receptor is a woman between 50 and 59 years old with alopecia areata. Some clones in this sample may be carry-over from other donors' samples. Specimen: whole blood, collected in connection with sensitization to the hapten diphenylcyclopropenone (DPC). The rearrangement links TRBV7-9 to TRBJ1-3; weak D call: TRBD1 (6 bases). Here the CDR3 DNA reads TGTGCCAGCAGCTATACAGGGCAGGCTGGAAACACCATATATTTT. It codes for CASSYTGQAGNTIYF.